The 5 T cell receptor beta chains below come from one sample, sequenced in a study of blood T cell repertoires in COVID-19. Libraries were prepared by immunoSEQ multiplex PCR; TCRdb keeps only in-frame clonotypes and omits some of them. The data show about 200,000 clones, about three quarters seen once. Sample: peripheral blood. These receptors all come from a woman aged 70-85 years with acute or convalescent COVID-19.

This chain uses TRBV7-2 with TRBJ2-5; 12 bases map to TRBD2. The CDR3 loop spans 16 amino acids. J lost 7 bases, V lost 1 base, and 7 bases had no gene match. Germline CDR1 and CDR2: SGHTA and FQGNSA. CDR3 in DNA: TGTGCCAGCAGCTTAGTGGGGCTAGCGGGGGGGCGGACCCAGTACTTC. This codes for CASSLVGLAGGRTQYF.

The chain employs TRBV6-5 and TRBJ2-7, with 9 bases matching TRBD2. The junction had 7 bases not matched to a gene; V was cut back by 7 bases and J by 6 bases. The CDR3 is 13 amino acids. Germline V CDR1 and CDR2: MNHEY, SVGAGI. CDR3 residues: CASMGTSLSEQYF. The DNA for the CDR3 is TGTGCCAGCATGGGGACTAGCCTTAGCGAGCAGTACTTC.

This chain joins TRBV7-3 and TRBJ1-3, with 8 bases fitting TRBD1. Germline loops: CDR1 SGHTA, CDR2 FQGTGA. The trim removed 5 bases at V and 4 bases at J, leaving 4 bases unmatched. This CDR3 spans 14 amino acids. CDR3 sequence: CASSPGTGGNTIYF. In nucleotides, the CDR3 is TGTGCCAGCAGCCCCGGGACAGGAGGAAACACCATATATTTT.

V gene TRBV4-1 combines with J gene TRBJ1-1; 7 bases match TRBD1. The CDR3 sequence is 14 residues long. V was pared by 0 bases and J by 5 bases, with 3 bases of the junction left unmatched. Germline assignment: CDR1 MGHRA and CDR2 YSYEKL. Here the CDR3 reads CASSQDHRGTEAFF. The CDR3 region has the DNA TGCGCCAGCAGCCAAGATCACAGGGGAACTGAAGCTTTCTTT.

V and J are TRBV18 and TRBJ2-1; maybe TRBD1 (6 bases). The V end was cut by 0 bases, the J end by 7 bases, with 10 bases between. Germline CDR1 and CDR2: KGHSH and LQKENI. This CDR3 is built from 14 residues. In DNA form, the CDR3 reads TGTGCCAGCTCACCACCCACAGGGTGGAATGAGCAGTTCTTC. Its translation is CASSPPTGWNEQFF.